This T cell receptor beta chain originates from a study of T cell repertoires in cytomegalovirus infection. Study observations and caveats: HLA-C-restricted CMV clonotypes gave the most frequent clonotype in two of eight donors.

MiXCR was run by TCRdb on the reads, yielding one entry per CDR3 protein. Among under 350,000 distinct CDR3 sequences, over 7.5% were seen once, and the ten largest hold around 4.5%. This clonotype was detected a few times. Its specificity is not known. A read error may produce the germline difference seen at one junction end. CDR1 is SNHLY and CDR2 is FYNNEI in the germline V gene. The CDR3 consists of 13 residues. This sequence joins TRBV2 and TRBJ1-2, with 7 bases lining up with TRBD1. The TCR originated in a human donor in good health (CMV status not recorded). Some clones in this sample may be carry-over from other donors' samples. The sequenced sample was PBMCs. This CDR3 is CASREDRAGGYTF. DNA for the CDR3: TGTGCCAGCAGAGAAGACAGGGCGGGTGGCTACACCTTC.